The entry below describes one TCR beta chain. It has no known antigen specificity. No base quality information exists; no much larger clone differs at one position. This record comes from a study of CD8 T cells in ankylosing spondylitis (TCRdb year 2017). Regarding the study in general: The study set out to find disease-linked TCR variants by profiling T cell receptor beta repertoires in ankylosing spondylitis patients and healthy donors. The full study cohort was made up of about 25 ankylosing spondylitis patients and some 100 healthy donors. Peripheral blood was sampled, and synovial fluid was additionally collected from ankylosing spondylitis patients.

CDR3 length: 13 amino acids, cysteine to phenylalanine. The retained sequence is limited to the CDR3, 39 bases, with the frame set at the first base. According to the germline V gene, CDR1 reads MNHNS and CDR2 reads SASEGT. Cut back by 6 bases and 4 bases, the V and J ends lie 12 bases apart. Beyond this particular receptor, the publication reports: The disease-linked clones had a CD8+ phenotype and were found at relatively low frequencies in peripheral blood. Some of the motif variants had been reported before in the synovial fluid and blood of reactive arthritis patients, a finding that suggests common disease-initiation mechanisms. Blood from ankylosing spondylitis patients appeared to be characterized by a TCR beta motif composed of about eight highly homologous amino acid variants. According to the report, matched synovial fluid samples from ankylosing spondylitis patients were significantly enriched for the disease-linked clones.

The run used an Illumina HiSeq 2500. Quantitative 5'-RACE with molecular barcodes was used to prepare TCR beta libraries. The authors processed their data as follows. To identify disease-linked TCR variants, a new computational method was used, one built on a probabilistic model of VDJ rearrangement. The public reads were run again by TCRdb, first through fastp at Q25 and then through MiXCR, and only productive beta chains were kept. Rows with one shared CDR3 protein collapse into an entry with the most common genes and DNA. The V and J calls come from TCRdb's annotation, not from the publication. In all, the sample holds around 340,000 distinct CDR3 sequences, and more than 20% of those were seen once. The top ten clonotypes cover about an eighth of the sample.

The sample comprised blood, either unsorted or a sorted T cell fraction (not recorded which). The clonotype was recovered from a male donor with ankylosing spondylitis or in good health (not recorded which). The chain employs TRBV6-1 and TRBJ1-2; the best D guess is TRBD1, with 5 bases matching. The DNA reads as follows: TGTGCCAGCAGCCCCGACAGAATCTATGGCTACACCTTC. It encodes CASSPDRIYGYTF.